This is a list of T cell receptor beta chains from one sample in a study of blood T cell repertoires in COVID-19. Libraries were prepared by immunoSEQ multiplex PCR; TCRdb keeps only in-frame clonotypes and omits some of them. There are about 410,000 clones in the sample; 70% to 90% occur only once, and approximately 1.4% lies in the top ten. The sample comprised peripheral blood. All receptors derive from a woman in her twenties or thirties with active or convalescent COVID-19. Each CDR3 is given with its conserved first and last residue. Each record gives: D gene, clone size, J gene, V gene, CDR3 protein, CDR3 DNA. The D gene is left open where the match is weak. Only part of the rows carry a size: once, few, many, or a class if the clone is expanded.

>.|.|TRBJ1-2|TRBV5-1
CASWAGEGFNYGYTF
TGCGCCAGCTGGGCAGGGGAAGGGTTTAACTATGGCTACACCTTC
>.|.|TRBJ2-7|TRBV4-1
CASSQEWQGNYEQYF
TGCGCCAGCAGCCAAGAATGGCAGGGAAACTACGAGCAGTACTTC
>.|.|TRBJ1-2|TRBV18
CASSPPGGPNYGYTF
TGTGCCAGCTCTCCCCCGGGGGGCCCTAACTATGGCTACACCTTC
>.|.|TRBJ1-1|TRBV6-4
CASSDSGPEAFF
TGTGCCAGCAGTGACTCAGGTCCGGAGGCTTTCTTT
>.|.|TRBJ2-7|TRBV7-9
CASSFQGSNSYEQYF
TGTGCCAGCAGCTTCCAGGGGTCGAACTCCTACGAGCAGTACTTC
>.|.|TRBJ1-2|TRBV4-1
CASSQDPQRNYGYTF
TGCGCCAGCAGCCAAGACCCACAAAGAAACTATGGCTACACCTTC
>TRBD2|.|TRBJ2-7|TRBV29-1
CSVAGTSVEGYEQYF
TGCAGCGTTGCCGGGACTAGCGTGGAAGGGTACGAGCAGTACTTC
>TRBD1|.|TRBJ1-4|TRBV30
CACGQGRNEKLFF
TGTGCCTGCGGACAGGGGCGTAATGAAAAACTGTTTTTT
>TRBD2|once|TRBJ2-1|TRBV27
CASREKRESSYNEQFF
TGTGCCAGCCGCGAGAAGCGGGAGAGCTCCTACAATGAGCAGTTCTTC
>.|.|TRBJ2-7|TRBV29-1
CSVDQHSREPEQYF
TGCAGCGTTGACCAACACTCCAGGGAACCCGAGCAGTACTTC
>.|.|TRBJ1-6|TRBV6-6
CASSYPEENSPLHF
TGTGCCAGCAGTTACCCCGAGGAGAATTCACCCCTCCACTTT
>.|.|TRBJ1-4|TRBV5-4
CASSSGADEKLFF
TGTGCCAGCAGCTCCGGTGCCGATGAAAAACTGTTTTTT
>.|.|TRBJ2-1|TRBV5-1
CASSLVVSGNEQFF
TGCGCCAGCAGCTTGGTAGTCTCAGGAAATGAGCAGTTCTTC
>.|.|TRBJ2-6|TRBV4-2
CASSQELESNVLTF
TGTGCCAGCAGCCAAGAACTGGAGTCCAACGTCCTGACTTTC
>TRBD1|.|TRBJ2-7|TRBV4-1
CASSQPRTGSTYEQYF
TGCGCCAGCAGCCAGCCTAGGACAGGGAGTACCTACGAGCAGTACTTC
>TRBD2|.|TRBJ2-7|TRBV3-1/TRBV3-2
CASSQTTSGRGEQYF
TGTGCCAGCAGCCAAACGACTAGCGGGAGGGGCGAGCAGTACTTC
>.|.|TRBJ2-3|TRBV5-1
CASRYPSEDTQYF
TGCGCCAGCAGATACCCAAGCGAGGATACGCAGTATTTT
>TRBD2|.|TRBJ2-3|TRBV6-5
CASGSAGGPDTQYF
TGTGCCAGCGGGTCAGCGGGGGGTCCAGATACGCAGTATTTT
>TRBD2|.|TRBJ2-1|TRBV3-1/TRBV3-2
CASSQLVAGGSEQFF
TGTGCCAGCAGCCAATTAGTAGCGGGAGGCTCTGAGCAGTTCTTC
>.|.|TRBJ2-7|TRBV7-9
CASSLDRLYYEQYF
TGTGCCAGCAGCTTAGATAGACTGTACTACGAGCAGTACTTC
>.|.|TRBJ2-3|TRBV5-1
CASSLAVGSQADTQYF
TGCGCCAGCAGCTTGGCCGTAGGGAGTCAGGCAGATACGCAGTATTTT
>TRBD1|.|TRBJ2-5|TRBV27
CASSRGQGSRETQYF
TGTGCCAGCAGTCGGGGACAGGGGTCGCGTGAGACCCAGTACTTC
>TRBD1|.|TRBJ1-5|TRBV5-6
CASSRTGSSNQPQHF
TGTGCCAGCAGCCGGACAGGGTCAAGCAATCAGCCCCAGCATTTT
>TRBD1|.|TRBJ1-4|TRBV5-5
CASSLVGTGDNEKLFF
TGTGCCAGCAGCTTGGTCGGGACAGGAGATAATGAAAAACTGTTTTTT
>TRBD1|.|TRBJ1-3|TRBV27
CASSPTGAGNTIYF
TGTGCCAGCAGTCCAACAGGGGCTGGAAACACCATATATTTT
>.|.|TRBJ1-3|TRBV4-2
CASSQEPGEYVGNTIYF
TGTGCCAGCAGCCAAGAGCCGGGGGAGTATGTTGGAAACACCATATATTTT
>.|.|TRBJ1-1|TRBV6-2/TRBV6-3
CASSYFGLYTEAFF
TGTGCCAGCAGTTACTTCGGGTTGTACACTGAAGCTTTCTTT
>TRBD2|.|TRBJ2-7|TRBV10-3
CAIRGGGESYEQYF
TGTGCCATCAGGGGCGGGGGGGAGTCCTACGAGCAGTACTTC
>.|.|TRBJ2-1|TRBV29-1
CSAGRAYNEQFF
TGCAGCGCCGGGAGAGCCTACAATGAGCAGTTCTTC
>.|.|TRBJ2-2|TRBV12-3/TRBV12-4
CASSSTRLGELFF
TGTGCCAGCAGCTCAACCCGACTGGGGGAGCTGTTTTTT
>.|.|TRBJ2-3|TRBV6-5
CASSYSSLIDTQYF
TGTGCCAGCAGTTACTCGAGTCTGATCGATACGCAGTATTTT
>.|.|TRBJ1-2|TRBV19
CASSIPDTYGYTF
TGTGCCAGTAGTATACCGGACACGTATGGCTACACCTTC
>TRBD2|.|TRBJ2-1|TRBV3-1/TRBV3-2
CASSQDAVAGIGNEQFF
TGTGCCAGCAGCCAAGATGCGGTAGCGGGAATCGGGAATGAGCAGTTCTTC
>TRBD2|.|TRBJ2-5|TRBV27
CASSSLRLARETQYF
TGTGCCAGCAGTTCCCTTCGACTAGCGCGTGAGACCCAGTACTTC
>TRBD1|once|TRBJ1-3|TRBV6-5
CASTQGQFGNTIYF
TGTGCCAGCACACAGGGGCAATTTGGAAACACCATATATTTT
>.|.|TRBJ2-7|TRBV11-2
CASSLALPSGEQYF
TGTGCCAGCAGCTTAGCTCTTCCGAGCGGCGAGCAGTACTTC
>.|.|TRBJ2-5|TRBV10-3
CAISEVQAQETQYF
TGTGCCATCAGTGAAGTACAGGCCCAAGAGACCCAGTACTTC
>TRBD2|.|TRBJ2-1|TRBV3-1/TRBV3-2
CASSPNTSGVYNEQFF
TGTGCCAGCAGCCCCAACACTAGCGGGGTGTACAATGAGCAGTTCTTC
>.|.|TRBJ2-7|TRBV19
CASSQTGYEQYF
TGTGCCAGTAGCCAGACAGGTTACGAGCAGTACTTC
>TRBD2|.|TRBJ2-1|TRBV2
CASSVASGSYNEQFF
TGTGCCAGCAGTGTGGCTAGCGGGAGTTACAATGAGCAGTTCTTC